The 10 T cell receptor beta chains below all came from one sample that was sequenced in a study of blood T cell repertoires in COVID-19. Using immunoSEQ multiplex PCR, the repertoire was profiled, and TCRdb retains in-frame clones only, with some absent. The sample lists 200,000 to 250,000 clones, 70% to 85% occurring once. The sample comprised PBMCs or T cells enriched from blood (not recorded which). These receptors came from an older woman who had recovered from COVID-19.

CDR3 protein: CASSIQQYHNSPLHF. CDR3 sequence (DNA): TGTGCCAGCAGCATACAGCAGTACCATAATTCACCCCTCCACTTT. The genes are TRBV9 and TRBJ1-6; D call uncertain. The CDR3 runs 15 residues. Germline V gives CDR1 SGDLS, CDR2 YYNGEE. The germline V and J ends were trimmed by 4 bases and 5 bases, with 13 bases remaining between them. Combining the CDR3 with reference TRBV9 and TRBJ1-6 gives the whole variable domain DSGVTQTPKHLITATGQRVTLRCSPRSGDLSVYWYQQSLDQGLQFLIQYYNGEERAKGNILERFSAQQFPDLHSELNLSSLELGDSALYFCASSIQQYHNSPLHFGNGTRLTVT.

This chain links TRBV6-5 with TRBJ1-6, with D possibly TRBD1 on 5 matching bases. The CDR3 has 15 amino acids. CDR1 and CDR2 (germline): MNHEY, SVGAGI. Trimming pared 10 bases from V and 4 bases from J, leaving 17 bases between. The DNA of the CDR3 is TGTGCCACCTCGACAGATATGGGGTATAATTCACCCCTCCACTTT. Protein sequence: CATSTDMGYNSPLHF.

The chain combines TRBV19 with TRBJ2-7, with D possibly TRBD1 on 5 matching bases. The germline V gene encodes CDR1 LNHDA and CDR2 SQIVND (reference sequence). The CDR3 covers 12 residues. The CDR3 region is CASKGQFYEQYF. The CDR3 DNA follows: TGTGCATCAAAGGGGCAGTTCTACGAGCAGTACTTC.

This clone has more than one count but fewer than ten. This sequence joins TRBV11-2 and TRBJ1-1; D may be TRBD1 (5 bases). Trimming stripped 0 bases from V and 8 bases from J, with 13 bases between. This CDR3 is 14 amino acids long. The germline gives CDR1 SGHAT, CDR2 FQNNGV. This CDR3 reads CASSLDRGPGEAFF. The CDR3 coding sequence is TGTGCCAGCAGCTTAGATAGGGGTCCCGGAGAAGCTTTCTTT.

The V call is TRBV27, the J call TRBJ2-1; 10 positions agree with TRBD2. The CDR3 consists of 15 residues. V dropped 7 bases and J dropped 4; count of bases not matched to a gene: 7. Germline-derived CDR1 and CDR2 are MNHEY and SMNVEV (reference sequence). The CDR3 bases are TGTGCCAGCACAACTAGCGGGAAGGGGTACAATGAGCAGTTCTTC. Translated: CASTTSGKGYNEQFF.

This clone was counted only a few times. The V call is TRBV4-2, the J call TRBJ2-6, with TRBD2 matching 10 bases. Germline CDR1 reads LGHNA; CDR2 reads YNFKEQ. With 0 bases clipped from V and 2 bases from J, the junction kept 4 bases outside the gene matches. CDR3 length: 18 residues. DNA of the CDR3: TGTGCCAGCAGCCAAGAAGGGACTAGCGCCGCTGGGGCCAACGTCCTGACTTTC. Its translation is CASSQEGTSAAGANVLTF.

CDR3 DNA: TGTGCCAGCAGCCAAGCACAGTCGGGCTACACCTTC. This sequence encodes CASSQAQSGYTF. This chain joins TRBV3-1 (or the pseudogene TRBV3-2) and TRBJ1-2, with D uncertain. V was cut by 1 base and J by 8 bases, with 8 bases left in between. The CDR3 is 12 amino acids. Germline V gene data show CDR1 as LGHDT and CDR2 as YNNKEL (reference sequence).

The chain links TRBV15 to TRBJ1-3; D is unclear. V was shortened by 5 bases and J by 4 bases, with 15 bases between the two germline ends. The length of the CDR3 is 15 residues. CDR1 and CDR2 (germline): LNHNV, YYDKDF (reference sequence). In nucleotides, the CDR3 is TGTGCCACCAGCGGCCGGAGGGCCATGGGAAACACCATATATTTT. Translating it yields CATSGRRAMGNTIYF.

The J gene is TRBJ2-5, the V gene TRBV10-3; 15 bases are a match to TRBD2. CDR3 length: 18 amino acids. Unmatched junction bases numbered 10, after V lost 3 bases and J lost 5 bases. Germline V gene data show CDR1 as ENHRY and CDR2 as SYGVKD. The DNA for the CDR3 is TGTGCCATCAGTGATTCTCCGGGACTAGCGGGGGGCCATGAGACCCAGTACTTC. Translated: CAISDSPGLAGGHETQYF.

The chain has TRBV27 and TRBJ1-6, with 8 bases fitting TRBD1. This CDR3 region has 17 residues. V was pared by 4 bases and J by 0 bases, with 5 bases of the junction left unmatched. Germline-derived CDR1 and CDR2 are MNHEY and SMNVEV (reference sequence). This chain's CDR3 is CASSSRQGSSYNSPLHF. In DNA form, the CDR3 reads TGTGCCAGCAGTTCCAGACAGGGGAGCTCCTATAATTCACCCCTCCACTTT.